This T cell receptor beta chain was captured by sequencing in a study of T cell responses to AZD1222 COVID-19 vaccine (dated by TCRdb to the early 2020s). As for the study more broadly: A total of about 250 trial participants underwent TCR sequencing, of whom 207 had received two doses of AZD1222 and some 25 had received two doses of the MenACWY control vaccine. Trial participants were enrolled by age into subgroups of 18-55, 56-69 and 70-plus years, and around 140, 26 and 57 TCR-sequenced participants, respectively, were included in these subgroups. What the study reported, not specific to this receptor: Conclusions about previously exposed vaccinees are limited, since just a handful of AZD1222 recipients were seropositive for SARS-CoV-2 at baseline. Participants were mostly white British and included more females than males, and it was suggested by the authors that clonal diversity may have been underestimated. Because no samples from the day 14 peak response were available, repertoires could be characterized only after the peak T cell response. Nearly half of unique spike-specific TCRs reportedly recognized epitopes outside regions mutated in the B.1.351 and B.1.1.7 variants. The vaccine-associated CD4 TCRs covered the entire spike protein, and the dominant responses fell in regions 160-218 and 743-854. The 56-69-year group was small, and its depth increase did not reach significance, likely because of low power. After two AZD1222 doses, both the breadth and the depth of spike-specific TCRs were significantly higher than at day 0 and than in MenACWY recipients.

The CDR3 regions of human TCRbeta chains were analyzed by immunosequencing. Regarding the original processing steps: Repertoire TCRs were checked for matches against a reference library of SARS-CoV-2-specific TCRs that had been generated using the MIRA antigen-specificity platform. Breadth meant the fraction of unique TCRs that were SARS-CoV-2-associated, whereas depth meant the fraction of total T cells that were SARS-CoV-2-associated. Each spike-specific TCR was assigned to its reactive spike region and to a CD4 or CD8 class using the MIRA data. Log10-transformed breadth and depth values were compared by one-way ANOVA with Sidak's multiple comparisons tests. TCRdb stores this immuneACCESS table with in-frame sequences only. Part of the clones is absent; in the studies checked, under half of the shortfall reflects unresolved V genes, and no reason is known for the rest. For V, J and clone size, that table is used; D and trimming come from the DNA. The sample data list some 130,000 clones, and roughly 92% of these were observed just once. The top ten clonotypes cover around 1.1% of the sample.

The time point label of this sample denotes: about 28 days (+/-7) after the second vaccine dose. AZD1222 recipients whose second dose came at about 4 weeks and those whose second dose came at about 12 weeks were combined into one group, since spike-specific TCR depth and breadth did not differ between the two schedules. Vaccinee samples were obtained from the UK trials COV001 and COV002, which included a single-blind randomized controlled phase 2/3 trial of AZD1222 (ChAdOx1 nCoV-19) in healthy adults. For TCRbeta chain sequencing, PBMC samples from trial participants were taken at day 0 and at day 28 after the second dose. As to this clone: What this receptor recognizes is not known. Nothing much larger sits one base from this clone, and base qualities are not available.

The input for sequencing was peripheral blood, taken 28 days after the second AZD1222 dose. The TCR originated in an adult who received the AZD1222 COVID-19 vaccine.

The encoded CDR3 is CASSLDLAGVTDTQYF. The nucleotide sequence reads TGCGCCAGCAGCTTGGATCTAGCGGGAGTAACAGATACGCAGTATTTT. The chain employs TRBV5-1 and TRBJ2-3; the junction holds 10 bases that match TRBD2. The junction shows trimming of 0 bases on V and 3 bases on J, and the gene matches do not reach 4 bases of it. Looking up the germline V gene yields CDR1 SGHRS and CDR2 YFSETQ. From the cysteine through the phenylalanine, the CDR3 covers 16 amino acids. This entry keeps only the CDR3 DNA: 48 bases, framed from base 1.